This passage covers 17 T cell receptor beta chains from one sample sequenced in a study of T cell clonality in common variable immunodeficiency. Clones were read by immunoSEQ multiplex PCR, and TCRdb kept only the in-frame ones, dropping some. The sample includes some 10,000 clones, none of them occurring once. These TCRs' antigens remain unknown. Study-level results: Fewer deletions and N-nucleotide insertions were reportedly seen in common variable immunodeficiency TCR beta sequences.

The sequenced sample consisted of peripheral blood mononuclear cells. The receptors derive from a human donor with common variable immunodeficiency.

This clone was detected only a few times. The CDR3 end falls 3 residues outside the read, so it is completed with the germline J gene. V usage is TRBV2 and J usage is TRBJ2-7, with a possible D match to TRBD1 (6 bases). V gave up 9 bases and J gave up 4 bases, with 10 bases separating them. The germline V gene has CDR1 SNHLY and CDR2 FYNNEI. The CDR3 extends over 11 amino acids. Here the CDR3 reads CASDRNYEQYF. CDR3 DNA (partial): TGTGCCAGTGACAGGAATTACGAG.

This clone was detected a few times. The read gets to within 3 residues of the CDR3 end, and the germline J gene fills in the rest. The chain is built from TRBV18 and TRBJ1-6; maybe TRBD1 (5 bases). This CDR3 contains 14 residues. V lost 6 bases and J 6 bases, leaving 12 bases between the germline ends. CDR1 KGHSH and CDR2 LQKENI come from the germline V gene. CDR3 bases read: TGTGCCAGCTCGAAGGGACTGACTAATTCACCC. This encodes CASSKGLTNSP. The complete CDR3 reads CASSKGLTNSPLHF.

This clone was observed a handful of times. The CDR3 goes on 3 residues after the read ends, and that part is filled in from the germline J gene. The chain recombines TRBV18 with TRBJ1-1, with D perhaps TRBD1 (6 bases). CDR1 is KGHSH, CDR2 LQKENI, per germline. The CDR3 runs 14 residues. The CDR3 bases that were read are TGTGCCAGCTCACCCACAGGGTCGTCCGGGGAA. This sequence encodes CASSPTGSSGE. The full-length CDR3 reads as CASSPTGSSGEAFF.

A few counts support this clone. The read ends 3 residues shy of where the CDR3 ends; the end is completed using the germline J gene. This sequence joins TRBV29-1 and TRBJ2-7; D unclear. The germline V gene has CDR1 SQVTM and CDR2 ANQGSEA. The length of the CDR3 is 13 residues. Trimming cost V 2 bases and J 3 bases, with 11 bases left between them. CDR3 DNA, as far as it was read: TGCAGCGTTGAAACCTCAGGAATCTACGAG. The encoded protein is CSVETSGIYE. The entire CDR3 is CSVETSGIYEQYF.

Of note for this clone: Sequencing ends 3 residues short of the CDR3 end; the germline J gene provides the rest. The rearrangement joins TRBV7-9 to TRBJ1-1; D remains unclear. With 1 base removed from V and 5 bases from J, the gap between germline ends came to 11 bases. This CDR3 comprises 14 residues. Germline CDR1 is SEHNR and CDR2 is FQNEAQ (reference sequence). CDR3 bases read: TGTGCCAGCAGCTTAGTGCAGGTGTTTACTGAA. This gives the protein CASSLVQVFTE. In full, the CDR3 reads CASSLVQVFTEAFF.

Details on this clone: The read terminates 3 residues ahead of where the CDR3 ends, so the germline J gene completes it. The chain links TRBV5-1 to TRBJ1-2; TRBD1 matches at 8 bases. This CDR3 is built from 13 residues. Germline V gene lookup returns CDR1 SGHRS and CDR2 YFSETQ. The covered CDR3 bases are TGCGCCAGCAGCCTAGGACAGGGAGGGGGC. Protein product: CASSLGQGGG. In full, the CDR3 is CASSLGQGGGYTF.

Regarding this clone: The read ends 3 residues shy of where the CDR3 ends; the end is completed using the germline J gene. This chain uses TRBV20-1 with TRBJ1-5, with 8 bases that match TRBD1. The V gene's germline CDR1 is DFQATT and CDR2 SNEGSKA (reference sequence). CDR3 length equals 13 residues. V trimming: 6 bases; J trimming: 4 bases; junction bases outside the gene matches: 5. The sequenced part of the CDR3 DNA is TGCAGTGCGTCACAGGGGGGGAATCAGCCC. This encodes CSASQGGNQP. The entire CDR3 is CSASQGGNQPQHF.

This clone was seen a handful of times. CDR3 sequence: CACGGSSYNEQFF. The part of the CDR3 DNA that was read is TGTGCCTGTGGCGGGAGCTCCTACAATGAG. The J gene is TRBJ2-1, the V gene TRBV30; TRBD2 matches 7 bases. The missing CDR3 end, 3 residues past where the read stops, is filled in from the germline J gene. Germline V gene sequence: CDR1 GTSNPN, CDR2 SVGIG (reference sequence). This CDR3 has 13 residues. J lost 0 bases, V lost 6 bases, and 2 bases had no gene match.

Comment on this clone: The CDR3 goes on 3 residues after the read ends, and that part is filled in from the germline J gene. This chain uses TRBV19 with TRBJ2-2; no clear D gene. This CDR3 is built from 11 residues. Germline CDR1 and CDR2: LNHDA and SQIVND (reference sequence). Trimming removed 9 bases at V and 6 bases at J, with 8 bases between. The CDR3: CASMKPGELFF. CDR3 DNA, as far as it was read: TGTGCCAGCATGAAGCCCGGGGAG.

Turning to this clone: The sequenced fragment ends 3 residues before the CDR3 boundary, so the rest is inferred from the germline J gene. The chain links TRBV7-9 to TRBJ2-7; TRBD1 might be the D (6 bases). The ends were cut back, 9 bases at V and 0 bases at J, with 12 bases in the middle. CDR1 and CDR2 (germline): SEHNR, FQNEAQ (reference sequence). This CDR3 contains 13 residues. The CDR3 DNA, read in part, is TGTGCCAGTACAGGGTCGAGCTCCTACGAG. The encoded protein is CASTGSSSYE. The whole CDR3 protein is CASTGSSSYEQYF.

As regards this clone: The CDR3 is cut off 3 residues early in the read; its end comes from the germline J gene. The rearrangement links TRBV30 to TRBJ1-2, with D unresolved. V lost 1 base, J lost 3 bases, and 12 bases lay in between. The CDR3 sequence is 14 residues long. The germline V gene has CDR1 GTSNPN and CDR2 SVGIG (reference sequence). CDR3 in amino acids: CAWSAYQVDYGYTF. The CDR3 DNA, read in part, is TGTGCCTGGAGTGCCTACCAGGTAGACTATGGC.

This clone has only a few counts. The read gets to within 3 residues of the CDR3 end, and the germline J gene fills in the rest. This chain connects TRBV30 to TRBJ2-3, with 8 bases identical to TRBD2. The V gene end was trimmed by 3 bases and the J gene end by 4 bases; junction bases not matched to a gene: 9. Germline CDR1 is GTSNPN and CDR2 is SVGIG (reference sequence). The CDR3 length is 15 residues. The part of the CDR3 DNA that was read is TGTGCCTGGAGCCTAGGACTAGCTGGCGCAGATACG. It yields the protein CAWSLGLAGADT. The CDR3 as a whole reads CAWSLGLAGADTQYF.

Concerning this clone itself: The read terminates 3 residues ahead of where the CDR3 ends, so the germline J gene completes it. The V gene is TRBV19, the J gene TRBJ1-5; D is possibly TRBD1 (5 bases). Germline V gives CDR1 LNHDA, CDR2 SQIVND (reference sequence). The CDR3 loop spans 14 amino acids. Deletions cut 8 bases from V and 5 bases from J, with 16 bases between. CDR3 protein: CASRLFGGDQPQHF. The CDR3 bases that were read are TGTGCCAGTCGTCTATTCGGGGGGGATCAGCCC.

Note on this clone: Coverage ceases 3 residues before the CDR3 finishes, and the germline J gene fills in the end. V gene TRBV7-9 combines with J gene TRBJ2-7; D might be TRBD1 (6 bases). The CDR3 extends over 14 amino acids. V dropped 5 bases and J dropped 2 bases, with 13 bases sitting between them. Germline CDR1 SEHNR, CDR2 FQNEAQ (reference sequence). The DNA read from the CDR3 is TGTGCCAGCAGCCCACGCCAGGGGACCTACGAG. Residues: CASSPRQGTYE. The CDR3 as a whole reads CASSPRQGTYEQYF.

The covered CDR3 bases are TGTGCCAGCAGCCCAACTTTTGACTCCTACAATGAG. This gives the protein CASSPTFDSYNE. The whole CDR3 is CASSPTFDSYNEQFF. The J gene is TRBJ2-1, the V gene TRBV7-3, with D uncertain. The sequenced fragment ends 3 residues before the CDR3 boundary, so the rest is inferred from the germline J gene. Germline loops: CDR1 SGHTA, CDR2 FQGTGA. There are 15 residues in the CDR3. Trimming shortened V by 5 bases and J by 0 bases, and 11 bases separated the two germline ends. The complete variable domain, with remaining parts taken from reference TRBV7-3 and TRBJ2-1, reads GAGVSQTPSNKVTEKGKYVELRCDPISGHTALYWYRQSLGQGPEFLIYFQGTGAADDSGLPNDRFFAVRPEGSVSTLKIQRTERGDSAVYLCASSPTFDSYNEQFFGPGTRLTVL.

On this clone itself: The read ends 3 residues early relative to the CDR3; the germline J gene fills the gap. The genes are TRBV7-6 and TRBJ2-7; D may be TRBD1 (6 bases). This CDR3 contains 14 residues. Trimming removed 6 bases from V and 0 bases from J, with 12 bases in between. CDR1 and CDR2 from the germline V gene are SGHVS and FNYEAQ. The sequenced CDR3 bases are TGTGCCAGCAGTCGACAGGAATCCTCCTACGAG. It yields the protein CASSRQESSYE. The entire CDR3 sequence reads CASSRQESSYEQYF.

This clone was found a few times. The CDR3 end falls 3 residues outside the read, so it is completed with the germline J gene. This chain connects TRBV19 to TRBJ1-1, with 10 positions matching TRBD1. The CDR3 loop spans 16 amino acids. In germline, CDR1 is LNHDA, CDR2 SQIVND (reference sequence). CDR3 region: CASSIRRDRGLQEAFF. The CDR3 DNA, read in part, is TGTGCCAGTAGTATAAGGCGGGACAGGGGACTACAAGAA. The full variable domain, in which reference TRBV19 and TRBJ1-1 provide the parts outside the CDR3, is DGGITQSPKYLFRKEGQNVTLSCEQNLNHDAMYWYRQDPGQGLRLIYYSQIVNDFQKGDIAEGYSVSREKKESFPLTVTSAQKNPTAFYLCASSIRRDRGLQEAFFGQGTRLTVV.